This T cell receptor beta chain was identified in a study of blood T cell repertoires in COVID-19. Study-level information: COVID-19 samples, acute and convalescent, were from the United States, Italy and Spain. The analysed material was cDNA or gDNA that came from T cells, B-cell-depleted T cells, or PBMCs.

This CDR3 spans 13 amino acids. In germline, CDR1 is MDHEN, CDR2 SYDVKM. V lost 3 bases, J lost 3 bases, and 9 bases lay in between. As handled by the study authors: Cell counts per sample came from amplifying reference gene primers. Generated by immunoSEQ multiplex PCR, the TCRdb table keeps only in-frame clones and is missing some. V and J calls and clone size follow that table, whereas D and trimming were derived from the DNA. Here the sample spans about 100,000 clones, about 77% being singletons. The clonotype was recovered from a man aged 70 or older with active or convalescent COVID-19. The J gene is TRBJ2-7, the V gene TRBV28; no clear D. Source material: peripheral blood. CDR3 coding DNA: TGTGCCAGCAGTTTTTACAGAGTCTACGAGCAGTACTTC. Its translation: CASSFYRVYEQYF.